The 32 T cell receptor beta chains presented below share a single source sample, sequenced in a study of blood T cell repertoires in COVID-19. This table comes from immunoSEQ multiplex PCR, and its TCRdb copy is limited to in-frame clones, with some not included. In the table there are some 200,000 clones, approximately 78% of which are singletons. Sequencing was carried out using PBMCs or T cells enriched from blood (not recorded which). The receptor source for this set is a woman in her forties or fifties who had recovered from COVID-19.

The CDR3 is CASSFGVATTPGSYNEQFF. In DNA form, the CDR3 reads TGTGCCAGCAGCTTCGGGGTAGCGACCACCCCGGGCTCCTACAATGAGCAGTTCTTC. V is TRBV7-2 and J is TRBJ2-1, with D possibly TRBD2 on 5 matching bases. Germline lookup yields CDR1 SGHTA and CDR2 FQGNSA. The CDR3 sequence is 19 residues long. The V end lost 3 bases, the J end lost 0 bases, and 21 bases lay between the germline ends.

V is TRBV19 and J is TRBJ1-5; possibly TRBD1 for D (5 bases). Trimming left V 9 bases short and J 0 bases short, with 12 bases between. The V gene's germline CDR1 is LNHDA and CDR2 SQIVND (reference sequence). The CDR3 length is 14 residues. CDR3 amino acids: CASCRAGSNQPQHF. The CDR3 DNA reads TGTGCCAGCTGCAGGGCAGGTAGCAATCAGCCCCAGCATTTT. Based on the CDR3 plus reference TRBV19 and TRBJ1-5, the full variable domain is DGGITQSPKYLFRKEGQNVTLSCEQNLNHDAMYWYRQDPGQGLRLIYYSQIVNDFQKGDIAEGYSVSREKKESFPLTVTSAQKNPTAFYLCASCRAGSNQPQHFGDGTRLSIL.

The CDR3 loop is CASRRGTYEQYF. The DNA of the CDR3 is TGTGCCAGCAGACGCGGGACGTACGAGCAGTACTTC. V is TRBV2 and J is TRBJ2-7, with a weak D call TRBD2 (6 bases). The germline CDR1 and CDR2 sequences are SNHLY and FYNNEI. The CDR3 sequence is 12 residues long. Trimming took 6 bases from V and 4 from J, leaving 10 bases between them.

The genes are TRBV7-6 and TRBJ2-1; no definite D call. V was cut by 0 bases and J by 0 bases, with 9 bases left in between. Germline CDR1 reads SGHVS; CDR2 reads FNYEAQ. This CDR3 comprises 16 residues. The CDR3 DNA follows: TGTGCCAGCAGCTTAGCGGCGGCCAGCTCCTACAATGAGCAGTTCTTC. This gives the protein CASSLAAASSYNEQFF.

The chain couples TRBV7-2 to TRBJ2-7; 14 nucleotides line up with TRBD2. Germline trimming cut 5 bases from V and 6 bases from J; bases unmatched to any gene: 6. From germline, CDR1 is SGHTA and CDR2 FQGNSA. The CDR3 covers 15 residues. DNA of the CDR3: TGTGCCAGCAGCCTGGGACTAGCGGGAGTGAGCGAGCAGTACTTC. Translated: CASSLGLAGVSEQYF.

The chain couples TRBV30 to TRBJ1-5, with D possibly TRBD1 on 5 matching bases. Trimming took off 2 bases at V and 3 bases at J, with 14 bases between the two ends. The CDR3 sequence is 15 residues long. Per germline, CDR1 GTSNPN and CDR2 SVGIG (reference sequence). DNA of the CDR3: TGTGCCTGGAGTCTGAAGGGGTTGGACAATCAGCCCCAGCATTTT. It is translated as CAWSLKGLDNQPQHF.

The chain links TRBV5-1 to TRBJ2-1; 14 positions agree with TRBD2. The CDR3 runs 15 residues. From germline, CDR1 is SGHRS and CDR2 YFSETQ. V lost 4 bases, J lost 5 bases, and 2 bases stayed unmatched. The CDR3 is CASSPGLAGDNEQFF. The CDR3 region has the DNA TGCGCCAGCAGCCCGGGACTAGCGGGAGACAATGAGCAGTTCTTC.

The rearrangement links TRBV7-3 to TRBJ2-1; 7 bases line up with TRBD1. Germline V gene lookup returns CDR1 SGHTA and CDR2 FQGTGA. Trimming at V came to 0 bases and at J to 8 bases, leaving 10 bases not matched to a gene. This CDR3 comprises 16 residues. CDR3 region: CASSLTPDRLQDEQFF. CDR3 sequence (DNA): TGTGCCAGCAGCTTAACCCCGGACAGGTTACAGGATGAGCAGTTCTTC. Variable domain in full (rest from reference TRBV7-3 and TRBJ2-1): GAGVSQTPSNKVTEKGKYVELRCDPISGHTALYWYRQSLGQGPEFLIYFQGTGAADDSGLPNDRFFAVRPEGSVSTLKIQRTERGDSAVYLCASSLTPDRLQDEQFFGPGTRLTVL.

This clone came up once. This chain connects TRBV5-1 to TRBJ2-2; TRBD2 is a possible D gene (5 bases). The germline V gene encodes CDR1 SGHRS and CDR2 YFSETQ. There are 16 residues in the CDR3. The V gene lost 4 bases and the J gene lost 2 bases, with 15 bases spanning the gap. The CDR3 coding sequence is TGCGCCAGCAGCCCGTTTGAGGGAGCTAACACCGGGGAGCTGTTTTTT. This sequence encodes CASSPFEGANTGELFF.

This chain joins TRBV7-8 and TRBJ2-5, with D perhaps TRBD2 (6 bases). Trimming shortened V by 5 bases and J by 0 bases, and 10 bases separated the two germline ends. The CDR3 contains 14 residues. CDR1 is SGHVS, CDR2 FQNEAQ, per germline. CDR3 amino acids: CASSLSGYQETQYF. DNA for the CDR3: TGTGCCAGCAGCCTTAGCGGATACCAAGAGACCCAGTACTTC.

The chain links TRBV27 to TRBJ2-5, with 7 bases that match TRBD1. V lost 4 bases, J lost 3 bases, and 17 bases stayed unmatched. The germline gives CDR1 MNHEY, CDR2 SMNVEV (reference sequence). The length of the CDR3 is 18 residues. CDR3 nucleotides: TGTGCCAGCAGTTCCTCGATAGGGGGCAGAATAGGGAAAGAGACCCAGTACTTC. Its translation: CASSSSIGGRIGKETQYF.

This chain joins TRBV28 and TRBJ2-7; 11 bases fit TRBD1. Germline CDR1 and CDR2: MDHEN and SYDVKM. The CDR3 totals 15 residues. J lost 4 bases, V lost 6 bases, and 8 bases had no gene match. For the CDR3, the DNA is TGTGCCAGCAGCACCCGGGACAGGGGGAATTACGAGCAGTACTTC. Translated: CASSTRDRGNYEQYF.

The CDR3 sequence is CASKQDRGSEAFF. The CDR3 nucleotides read TGTGCCAGCAAACAAGACAGGGGGTCTGAAGCTTTCTTT. The V gene is TRBV2, the J gene TRBJ1-1; 9 bases agree with TRBD1. This CDR3 region has 13 residues. After removal of 7 bases from V and 6 bases from J, the junction contained 6 bases not matched to a gene. Germline V gene data show CDR1 as SNHLY and CDR2 as FYNNEI. The whole variable domain, remainder taken from reference TRBV2 and TRBJ1-1, is EPEVTQTPSHQVTQMGQEVILRCVPISNHLYFYWYRQILGQKVEFLVSFYNNEISEKSEIFDDQFSVERPDGSNFTLKIRSTKLEDSAMYFCASKQDRGSEAFFGQGTRLTVV.

This clone was picked up a small number of times. V usage is TRBV9 and J usage is TRBJ2-5, with TRBD1 matching 9 bases. In germline, CDR1 is SGDLS, CDR2 YYNGEE. The CDR3 loop spans 15 amino acids. The J segment lost 2 bases and the V segment lost 4 bases, leaving 6 bases of the junction unmatched. The CDR3 nucleotides are TGTGCCAGCAGCATGCGGACAGGGGTACAAGAGACCCAGTACTTC. Residues: CASSMRTGVQETQYF.

This clone came up a few times. This chain links TRBV27 with TRBJ1-1, with TRBD1 identical over 10 bases. The germline CDR1 and CDR2 sequences are MNHEY and SMNVEV (reference sequence). The V gene end was trimmed by 3 bases and the J gene end by 6 bases; junction bases not matched to a gene: 7. The CDR3 covers 15 residues. CDR3 bases: TGTGCCAGCAGTTTTTATGGGACAGGGGTGTCTGAAGCTTTCTTT. Residues: CASSFYGTGVSEAFF.

This rearrangement joins TRBV7-2 to TRBJ1-1, with TRBD1 matching 7 bases. This CDR3 comprises 13 residues. CDR1 and CDR2 from the germline V gene are SGHTA and FQGNSA. The ends lost 3 bases at V and 6 bases at J; junction bases unmatched: 4. Here the CDR3 reads CASSLQGVAEAFF. Here the CDR3 DNA reads TGTGCCAGCAGCTTGCAGGGGGTGGCTGAAGCTTTCTTT. The complete variable domain, with remaining parts taken from reference TRBV7-2 and TRBJ1-1, reads GAGVSQSPSNKVTEKGKDVELRCDPISGHTALYWYRQSLGQGLEFLIYFQGNSAPDKSGLPSDRFSAERTGGSVSTLTIQRTQQEDSAVYLCASSLQGVAEAFFGQGTRLTVV.

The chain uses TRBV7-6 and TRBJ2-2; weak D call: TRBD1 (5 bases). Trimming stripped 6 bases from V and 6 bases from J, with 17 bases between. The CDR3 sequence is 15 residues long. Germline CDR1 and CDR2: SGHVS and FNYEAQ. Here the CDR3 reads CASSLERGGSGELFF. The CDR3 DNA reads as TGTGCCAGCAGTTTGGAAAGGGGCGGCTCCGGGGAGCTGTTTTTT.

V gene TRBV30 combines with J gene TRBJ1-2, with D possibly TRBD1 on 6 matching bases. The CDR3 length is 11 residues. CDR1 GTSNPN and CDR2 SVGIG come from the germline V gene (reference sequence). V was clipped by 1 base and J by 7 bases, with 7 bases between them. CDR3 in amino acids: CAWSEGGGYTF. For the CDR3, the DNA is TGTGCCTGGAGTGAAGGGGGTGGCTACACCTTC.

The chain joins TRBV30 to TRBJ2-1, with D tentatively TRBD2 (5 bases). The CDR3 is 15 amino acids. Trimming took off 0 bases at V and 9 bases at J, with 18 bases between the two ends. Per the germline V gene, CDR1 is GTSNPN and CDR2 is SVGIG (reference sequence). CDR3: CAWSVRGLINSEQFF. The CDR3 DNA follows: TGTGCCTGGAGTGTACGGGGTTTAATCAATAGTGAGCAGTTCTTC.

This clone was seen more than once but under ten times. The chain couples TRBV3-1 (or the pseudogene TRBV3-2) to TRBJ1-6; 9 positions agree with TRBD1. V trimming: 6 bases; J trimming: 8 bases; junction bases outside the gene matches: 11. Germline V gene data show CDR1 as LGHDT and CDR2 as YNNKEL (reference sequence). This CDR3 region has 16 residues. The CDR3 here is CASRLTGGGQHSPLHF. CDR3 nucleotides: TGTGCCAGCAGACTGACAGGGGGAGGTCAACATTCACCCCTCCACTTT.

The chain combines TRBV5-4 with TRBJ2-1; 7 bases agree with TRBD2. The CDR3 is made up of 17 amino acids. CDR1 is SGHNT and CDR2 is YYREEE in the germline V gene (reference sequence). Trimming at V came to 6 bases and at J to 5 bases, leaving 17 bases not matched to a gene. In nucleotides, the CDR3 is TGTGCCAGCATGCTCGTCCGTGGCGGGAGAAAGAACAATGAGCAGTTCTTC. Encoded protein: CASMLVRGGRKNNEQFF.

The rearrangement uses TRBV5-1 and TRBJ2-7; TRBD1 aligns across 11 bases. Germline CDR1 reads SGHRS; CDR2 reads YFSETQ. Trimming removed 4 bases from V and 6 bases from J; junction bases left unmatched: 6. The CDR3 totals 14 residues. The CDR3 is CASSPRTGGVEQYF. The CDR3 bases are TGCGCCAGCAGCCCGCGGACAGGGGGCGTCGAGCAGTACTTC.

CDR3 nucleotide sequence: TGTGCCAGCAGCCTCGGACAGGGTGGGTCCTATAATTCACCCCTCCACTTT. This encodes CASSLGQGGSYNSPLHF. This sequence joins TRBV7-3 and TRBJ1-6; 8 bases match TRBD1. With 5 bases clipped from V and 1 base from J, the junction kept 7 bases outside the gene matches. Germline lookup yields CDR1 SGHTA and CDR2 FQGTGA. The CDR3 covers 17 residues.

J is TRBJ1-2 and V is TRBV5-1; 7 nucleotides agree with TRBD1. The CDR3 runs to 15 residues. Trimming cost V 0 bases and J 7 bases; bases outside gene matches: 9. The germline V gene has CDR1 SGHRS and CDR2 YFSETQ. The CDR3 reads CASSLDSAGGRGYTF. The CDR3 DNA follows: TGCGCCAGCAGCTTGGATTCGGCAGGGGGTCGTGGCTACACCTTC.

The rearrangement links TRBV19 to TRBJ2-7; 7 bases fit TRBD2. V gave up 6 bases and J gave up 4 bases; unmatched junction bases: 9. CDR1 and CDR2 from the germline V gene are LNHDA and SQIVND (reference sequence). This CDR3 has 14 residues. The CDR3 protein is CASSTSSAGYEQYF. The CDR3 DNA reads as TGTGCCAGTAGCACTAGTTCAGCGGGGTACGAGCAGTACTTC.

This clone has a single count. The rearrangement uses TRBV29-1 and TRBJ1-1, with TRBD1 identical over 7 bases. The length of the CDR3 is 12 residues. Losses at the gene ends were 7 bases for V and 5 bases for J; bases not matched to a gene: 7. Germline CDR1 reads SQVTM; CDR2 reads ANQGSEA. The CDR3 DNA sequence: TGCAGCGGGCAGGGGGTCGGGACTGAAGCTTTCTTT. Translation: CSGQGVGTEAFF.

This chain links TRBV9 with TRBJ2-5, with D perhaps matching TRBD1 (6 bases). Between the trimmed V and J ends, which lost 0 bases and 3 bases, there was a span of 18 bases. Looked up from germline, CDR1 is SGDLS and CDR2 is YYNGEE. CDR3 length equals 17 residues. This CDR3 reads CASSVGEQGGLKETQYF. The CDR3 nucleotides are TGTGCCAGCAGCGTAGGAGAACAGGGCGGGTTGAAAGAGACCCAGTACTTC.

V usage is TRBV7-3 and J usage is TRBJ2-5, with 8 bases identical to TRBD1. The CDR3 has 13 amino acids. The germline CDR1 and CDR2 sequences are SGHTA and FQGTGA. V shed 5 bases and J 4 bases; nucleotides not matched to a gene: 3. This CDR3 is CASSPTGGETQYF. The CDR3 nucleotides read TGTGCCAGCAGCCCTACAGGGGGAGAGACCCAGTACTTC.

This clone has a handful of counts. V and J are TRBV29-1 and TRBJ2-3; the match to TRBD2 covers 10 bases. Germline CDR1 and CDR2: SQVTM and ANQGSEA. Trimming cost V 5 bases and J 3 bases; bases outside gene matches: 5. The CDR3 covers 14 residues. The CDR3 bases are TGCAGCGTTCACTCTAGCGGGAGAACAGATACGCAGTATTTT. Its protein product is CSVHSSGRTDTQYF.

The chain links TRBV4-3 to TRBJ2-1, with 7 bases that match TRBD2. Per the germline V gene, CDR1 is LGHNA and CDR2 is YSLEER. The CDR3 consists of 16 residues. The trim removed 3 bases at V and 4 bases at J, leaving 9 bases unmatched. CDR3: CASSQSLAVTYNEQFF. CDR3 DNA sequence: TGCGCCAGCAGCCAGAGTCTAGCGGTTACTTACAATGAGCAGTTCTTC.

In this sample, this clone turned up many times. The rearrangement uses TRBV18 and TRBJ1-2, with 8 bases matching TRBD1. This CDR3 region has 15 residues. The germline V gene has CDR1 KGHSH and CDR2 LQKENI. V shed 0 bases, J shed 3 bases, and the junction held 3 bases outside the gene matches. The CDR3 protein is CASSPPTGEYYGYTF. Here the CDR3 DNA reads TGTGCCAGCTCACCACCGACAGGGGAATACTATGGCTACACCTTC.

This chain uses TRBV7-2 with TRBJ1-3, with D perhaps TRBD1 (6 bases). Trimming shortened V by 3 bases and J by 3 bases, and 9 bases separated the two germline ends. The CDR3 spans 14 residues. Germline CDR1 reads SGHTA; CDR2 reads FQGNSA. The CDR3 here is CASSFWGLGNTIYF. CDR3 sequence (DNA): TGTGCCAGCAGCTTTTGGGGGCTTGGAAACACCATATATTTT.